This T cell receptor beta chain was profiled in a study of naive and memory T cell subsets. Study-wide points: Possibly reflecting memory cells re-expressing CD45RA, a few larger clonotypes occurred in naive repertoires, especially CD8.

CMV status came from CD4+ IFNgamma after overnight CMV lysate stimulation. CDR3 length: 17 residues. With 1 base clipped from V and 4 bases from J, the junction kept 13 bases outside the gene matches. Germline assignment: CDR1 DFQATT and CDR2 SNEGSKA (reference sequence). Details on this clonotype: Antigen: not known.

Two oligonucleotides, mixed equimolar, formed the beta constant-region primer covering TRBC1 and TRBC2. Four rounds of PCR amplified the ligated cDNA using nested alpha and beta constant-region primers plus SP2. A single record per CDR3 protein comes from TCRdb applying MiXCR to the UMI-ligation and nested PCR reads. The sample holds some 110,000 distinct CDR3 sequences; 14% are singletons and the top ten take 2.8%. The specimen sequenced was naive CD8+ T cells from blood. The V and J genes are TRBV20-1 and TRBJ2-1; 7 bases fit TRBD2. The receptor was derived from a human donor in good health. CDR3 amino acids: CSARGSSGPESYNEQFF. Here the CDR3 DNA reads TGCAGTGCTAGAGGTTCTAGCGGCCCCGAAAGTTACAATGAGCAGTTCTTC.